The 21 T cell receptor beta chains below come from one sample, sequenced in a study of cytomegalovirus exposure and HLA in healthy donors. 13 Jbeta primers and 60 Vbeta primers were used for the PCR. Assay: immunoSEQ multiplex PCR; the TCRdb copy retains only in-frame clones and omits some. The data show tens of thousands of clones, 80% seen once. Sequenced: PBMCs. Receptors originate from a woman in her twenties or thirties in good health and CMV-seronegative.

The V gene is TRBV6-5, the J gene TRBJ2-7; TRBD1 aligns across 7 bases. V lost 5 bases, J lost 3 bases, and 10 bases stayed unmatched. The CDR3 length is 15 residues. CDR1 is MNHEY and CDR2 is SVGAGI in the germline V gene. The CDR3 coding sequence is TGTGCCAGCAGTACCCGGGACAGAGCTTTCTACGAGCAGTACTTC. This sequence encodes CASSTRDRAFYEQYF.

The chain links TRBV7-9 to TRBJ2-7; 9 positions match TRBD1. The CDR3 length is 15 residues. From germline, CDR1 is SEHNR and CDR2 FQNEAQ (reference sequence). Trimming removed 0 bases from V and 6 bases from J; junction bases left unmatched: 6. The CDR3: CASSLAGTGIREQYF. The CDR3 bases are TGTGCCAGCAGCTTAGCCGGGACAGGGATCCGCGAGCAGTACTTC.

The chain carries TRBV2 and TRBJ1-5; D is unclear. There are 14 residues in the CDR3. The germline V gene has CDR1 SNHLY and CDR2 FYNNEI. Between the trimmed V and J ends, which lost 11 bases and 2 bases, there was a span of 16 bases. The CDR3 coding sequence is TGTGCCGTTGGGCGGGAATCGGGCAATCAGCCCCAGCATTTT. Residues: CAVGRESGNQPQHF.

The gene calls are TRBV4-3 and TRBJ2-7; D gene unclear. Looked up from germline, CDR1 is LGHNA and CDR2 is YSLEER. The CDR3 is made up of 15 amino acids. Between the trimmed V and J ends, which lost 0 bases and 1 base, there was a span of 10 bases. CDR3 coding DNA: TGCGCCAGCAGCCAAGATATAGCCGGATCCTACGAGCAGTACTTC. Translation: CASSQDIAGSYEQYF.

The rearrangement joins TRBV28 to TRBJ1-5; 8 nucleotides match TRBD1. After removal of 8 bases from V and 2 bases from J, the junction contained 5 bases not matched to a gene. Germline V gives CDR1 MDHEN, CDR2 SYDVKM. The CDR3 extends over 14 amino acids. CDR3 sequence reads: CASWTGTGNQPQHF. The DNA for the CDR3 is TGTGCCAGCTGGACAGGGACGGGCAATCAGCCCCAGCATTTT.

The gene calls are TRBV15 and TRBJ2-7, with D perhaps TRBD1 (7 bases). From germline, CDR1 is LNHNV and CDR2 YYDKDF (reference sequence). Trimming removed 6 bases from V and 2 bases from J, with 14 bases in between. The CDR3 loop spans 14 amino acids. CDR3 sequence reads: CATRPTGTAYEQYF. CDR3 in DNA: TGTGCCACCAGGCCGACAGGGACTGCCTACGAGCAGTACTTC.

The chain recombines TRBV7-9 with TRBJ1-1, with D hard to call. The CDR3 has 14 amino acids. The V end lost 1 base, the J end lost 6 bases, and 12 bases lay between the germline ends. Per germline, CDR1 SEHNR and CDR2 FQNEAQ (reference sequence). The CDR3 region is CASSLEVPGSEAFF. The CDR3 DNA reads as TGTGCCAGCAGCTTAGAAGTTCCGGGATCTGAAGCTTTCTTT.

A few counts support this clone. The chain carries TRBV7-8 and TRBJ2-5; weak D call: TRBD1 (7 bases). The V end lost 5 bases, the J end lost 4 bases, and 20 bases lay between the germline ends. The CDR3 has 16 residues. Germline loops: CDR1 SGHVS, CDR2 FQNEAQ. This chain's CDR3 is CASSAPLRQGGETQYF. The CDR3 DNA reads as TGTGCCAGCAGCGCCCCCCTTAGACAGGGAGGAGAGACCCAGTACTTC.

This clone was seen only a few times. J is TRBJ1-4 and V is TRBV5-1, with no clear D. The CDR3 is made up of 14 amino acids. Trimming cost V 5 bases and J 3 bases, with 11 bases left between them. Germline V CDR1 and CDR2: SGHRS, YFSETQ. In DNA form, the CDR3 reads TGCGCCAGCAGGGCGGGTTCCGCTAATGAAAAACTGTTTTTT. It is translated as CASRAGSANEKLFF.

This clone was counted a few times. The chain carries TRBV7-9 and TRBJ2-6; D is uncertain. The CDR3 is 16 residues long. Germline values: CDR1 SEHNR, CDR2 FQNEAQ (reference sequence). V was pared by 5 bases and J by 0 bases, with 11 bases between. CDR3 protein: CASSDTRLSGANVLTF. CDR3 in DNA: TGTGCCAGCAGCGATACGCGGCTCTCTGGGGCCAACGTCCTGACTTTC.

This clone was seen a handful of times. The V and J genes are TRBV6-1 and TRBJ2-3; 9 nucleotides agree with TRBD1. The CDR3 is made up of 14 amino acids. Germline V CDR1 and CDR2: MNHNS, SASEGT. After removal of 1 base from V and 4 bases from J, the junction contained 0 bases not matched to a gene. The CDR3 coding sequence is TGTGCCAGCAGTGAAGGACAGGGGGCAGATACGCAGTATTTT. Translated: CASSEGQGADTQYF.

The chain is built from TRBV5-4 and TRBJ2-7; D unresolved. CDR3 length equals 12 residues. The germline gives CDR1 SGHNT, CDR2 YYREEE (reference sequence). V gave up 3 bases and J gave up 6 bases, with 10 bases separating them. For the CDR3, the DNA is TGTGCCAGCAGCTCCCCCTACAGCGAGCAGTACTTC. Its protein is CASSSPYSEQYF.

The chain combines TRBV4-1 with TRBJ2-7; 7 nucleotides agree with TRBD2. The ends lost 4 bases at V and 0 bases at J; junction bases unmatched: 6. There are 15 residues in the CDR3. Germline V gene lookup returns CDR1 MGHRA and CDR2 YSYEKL. The CDR3 sequence: CASSLLSGNSYEQYF. The DNA for the CDR3 is TGCGCCAGCAGCCTCCTGAGCGGGAACTCCTACGAGCAGTACTTC.

V is TRBV7-2 and J is TRBJ1-4, with 8 bases lining up with TRBD1. V lost 5 bases and J lost 2; bases outside the gene matches: 1. This CDR3 is built from 14 residues. From germline, CDR1 is SGHTA and CDR2 FQGNSA. This CDR3 is CASSRTGTNEKLFF. As DNA, the CDR3 is TGTGCCAGCAGCAGGACAGGGACTAATGAAAAACTGTTTTTT.

The chain joins TRBV30 to TRBJ1-3, with 8 bases that match TRBD1. The CDR3 loop spans 14 amino acids. Per the germline V gene, CDR1 is GTSNPN and CDR2 is SVGIG (reference sequence). Losses at the gene ends were 2 bases for V and 7 bases for J; bases not matched to a gene: 7. CDR3 in amino acids: CAWSLGTGRNTIYF. The CDR3, as DNA: TGTGCCTGGAGTCTGGGGACAGGAAGGAACACCATATATTTT.

The V and J genes are TRBV7-2 and TRBJ2-1, with 8 bases aligning to TRBD2. Germline values: CDR1 SGHTA, CDR2 FQGNSA. With V trimmed by 1 base and J by 6 bases, 8 bases remained unmatched. The CDR3 sequence is 16 residues long. DNA for the CDR3: TGTGCCAGCAGCTTAGGGGGGGGGACTAGATTCAATGAGCAGTTCTTC. Translation: CASSLGGGTRFNEQFF.

V and J are TRBV6-1 and TRBJ2-7; 12 bases are shared with TRBD2. The germline V gene encodes CDR1 MNHNS and CDR2 SASEGT. The junction had 10 bases not matched to a gene; V was cut back by 6 bases and J by 7 bases. The CDR3 consists of 15 residues. This chain's CDR3 is CASSLAGGPGGEQYF. The CDR3 DNA reads as TGTGCCAGCAGCCTAGCGGGGGGGCCTGGGGGAGAGCAGTACTTC.

The V and J genes are TRBV4-2 and TRBJ1-6; D not resolved. The germline V and J ends were trimmed by 1 base and 0 bases, with 10 bases remaining between them. CDR3 length: 17 residues. Looked up from germline, CDR1 is LGHNA and CDR2 is YNFKEQ. CDR3 protein: CASSQGERSSYNSPLHF. The CDR3 bases are TGTGCCAGCAGCCAAGGAGAAAGGAGCTCCTATAATTCACCCCTCCACTTT.

The chain links TRBV29-1 to TRBJ2-3, with D possibly matching TRBD2 (5 bases). V shed 7 bases and J shed 4 bases, with 15 bases lying between them. Germline V gene data show CDR1 as SQVTM and CDR2 as ANQGSEA. This CDR3 comprises 13 residues. The CDR3 spells CSGGDLAPDTQYF. In nucleotides, the CDR3 is TGCAGCGGTGGGGATCTAGCCCCAGATACGCAGTATTTT.

This chain joins TRBV29-1 and TRBJ1-2; D uncertain. V gave up 4 bases and J gave up 3 bases, with 12 bases separating them. The CDR3 is made up of 13 amino acids. Germline V CDR1 and CDR2: SQVTM, ANQGSEA. The CDR3 reads CSVGLGLDYGYTF. In nucleotides, the CDR3 is TGCAGCGTTGGCCTAGGTTTAGACTATGGCTACACCTTC.

The chain is built from TRBV6-5 and TRBJ2-7; tentatively, D is TRBD1 (5 bases). The CDR3 totals 15 residues. Trimming removed 6 bases at V and 3 bases at J, with 18 bases between. The germline V gene encodes CDR1 MNHEY and CDR2 SVGAGI. CDR3 residues: CASRRTTTHLYEQYF. CDR3 in DNA: TGTGCCAGCAGGCGGACAACCACACATCTCTACGAGCAGTACTTC.